One and the same sample provided the 20 T cell receptor beta chains below, sequenced in a study of cytomegalovirus exposure and HLA in healthy donors. PCR used 60 Vbeta primers and 13 Jbeta primers. Method: immunoSEQ multiplex PCR; TCRdb's copy keeps in-frame clones and lacks some. The sample carries 50,000 or so clones, 82% recorded once. The specimen sequenced was PBMCs. The receptors here all came from a woman aged 18-29 years in good health and CMV-seronegative.

V is TRBV19 and J is TRBJ1-2, with D tentatively TRBD1 (5 bases). The CDR3 is 14 amino acids. Trimming took off 5 bases at V and 2 bases at J, with 12 bases between the two ends. Germline V gene sequence: CDR1 LNHDA, CDR2 SQIVND (reference sequence). CDR3 DNA: TGTGCCAGTAGTTTGGGGCCAGTCAACTATGGCTACACCTTC. The encoded protein is CASSLGPVNYGYTF.

The V call is TRBV2, the J call TRBJ2-5; tentative D call: TRBD2 (5 bases). The CDR3 is 13 amino acids. Germline V gene data show CDR1 as SNHLY and CDR2 as FYNNEI. Between the trimmed V and J ends, which lost 5 bases and 5 bases, there was a span of 12 bases. The CDR3, as DNA: TGTGCCAGCAGTAAGGAGGCGATGGAGACCCAGTACTTC. Amino acids: CASSKEAMETQYF.

This chain connects TRBV6-1 to TRBJ1-5; no definite D call. Germline V gene data show CDR1 as MNHNS and CDR2 as SASEGT. V lost 7 bases and J 5 bases, leaving 9 bases between the germline ends. The CDR3 runs to 12 residues. In DNA, the CDR3 is TGTGCCAGCACCCTACCCTATCAGCCCCAGCATTTT. Encoded protein: CASTLPYQPQHF.

The chain couples TRBV2 to TRBJ1-3, with D perhaps matching TRBD1 (5 bases). The CDR3 sequence is 16 residues long. The germline CDR1 and CDR2 sequences are SNHLY and FYNNEI. V lost 4 bases to trimming and J lost 0 bases, with 13 bases between them. The chain's CDR3 is CASSVARAPSGNTIYF. The CDR3 DNA sequence: TGTGCCAGCAGTGTTGCCAGGGCTCCCTCTGGAAACACCATATATTTT.

The J gene is TRBJ1-1, the V gene TRBV6-1; a possible D gene is TRBD1 (5 bases). Trimming removed 4 bases at V and 7 bases at J, with 13 bases between. CDR3 size: 13 residues. The germline CDR1 and CDR2 sequences are MNHNS and SASEGT. CDR3 protein: CASSVRTDNEAFF. For the CDR3, the DNA is TGTGCCAGCAGTGTGAGGACGGACAATGAAGCTTTCTTT.

V is TRBV19 and J is TRBJ2-1; no clear D gene. Trimming removed 7 bases at V and 1 base at J, with 11 bases between. The germline CDR1 and CDR2 sequences are LNHDA and SQIVND (reference sequence). The CDR3 length is 14 residues. The CDR3 nucleotides are TGTGCCAGTACCCCTGCAGGATCCTACAATGAGCAGTTCTTC. Translated, it gives CASTPAGSYNEQFF. Filled out from reference TRBV19 and TRBJ2-1, the complete variable domain reads DGGITQSPKYLFRKEGQNVTLSCEQNLNHDAMYWYRQDPGQGLRLIYYSQIVNDFQKGDIAEGYSVSREKKESFPLTVTSAQKNPTAFYLCASTPAGSYNEQFFGPGTRLTVL.

This chain joins TRBV28 and TRBJ2-2; 7 bases are a match to TRBD1. Germline CDR1 and CDR2: MDHEN and SYDVKM. The CDR3 consists of 12 residues. V was clipped by 8 bases and J by 6 bases; unmatched bases: 3. CDR3 DNA sequence: TGTGCCAGCCAAACAGGGGCCGGGGAGCTGTTTTTT. It yields the protein CASQTGAGELFF.

V and J are TRBV28 and TRBJ1-5; the D gene is possibly TRBD1 (6 bases). CDR1 MDHEN and CDR2 SYDVKM come from the germline V gene. This CDR3 is built from 15 residues. Deletions cut 2 bases from V and 4 bases from J, with 12 bases between. The CDR3 reads CASSLVQGGNQPQHF. For the CDR3, the DNA is TGTGCCAGCAGTTTAGTACAGGGAGGGAATCAGCCCCAGCATTTT.

This chain links TRBV7-9 with TRBJ1-1; D unclear. The CDR3 totals 15 residues. V was pared by 2 bases and J by 11 bases, with 21 bases between. Germline loops: CDR1 SEHNR, CDR2 FQNEAQ (reference sequence). The CDR3 loop reads CASSLISAIRLEAFF. CDR3 sequence (DNA): TGTGCCAGCAGCTTAATATCCGCTATCAGGTTAGAGGCTTTCTTT. The full variable domain, in which reference TRBV7-9 and TRBJ1-1 provide the parts outside the CDR3, is DTGVSQNPRHKITKRGQNVTFRCDPISEHNRLYWYRQTLGQGPEFLTYFQNEAQLEKSRLLSDRFSAERPKGSFSTLEIQRTEQGDSAMYLCASSLISAIRLEAFFGQGTRLTVV.

This clone has a single count. The chain carries TRBV29-1 and TRBJ1-1, with D maybe TRBD1 (5 bases). This CDR3 has 14 amino acids. CDR1 SQVTM and CDR2 ANQGSEA come from the germline V gene. Trimming shortened V by 4 bases and J by 4 bases, and 16 bases separated the two germline ends. CDR3 nucleotides: TGCAGCGTTGGAAGGGGCGCTCGGAGCACTGAAGCTTTCTTT. It yields the protein CSVGRGARSTEAFF.

The V call is TRBV9, the J call TRBJ2-3; TRBD2 agrees at 8 bases. The junction had 8 bases not matched to a gene; V was cut back by 3 bases and J by 5 bases. CDR1 and CDR2 (germline): SGDLS, YYNGEE. This CDR3 has 15 residues. The CDR3 sequence: CASSGLSGSVDTQYF. The CDR3, as DNA: TGTGCCAGCAGCGGATTGAGCGGGAGTGTAGATACGCAGTATTTT.

The chain links TRBV27 to TRBJ1-2, with TRBD1 matching 8 bases. The germline CDR1 and CDR2 sequences are MNHEY and SMNVEV (reference sequence). The CDR3 covers 16 residues. After removal of 5 bases from V and 2 bases from J, the junction contained 10 bases not matched to a gene. CDR3 amino acids: CASSPNPGTGNYGYTF. In nucleotides, the CDR3 is TGTGCCAGCAGTCCAAATCCCGGGACAGGAAACTATGGCTACACCTTC.

This clone has more than one count but fewer than ten. This chain connects TRBV27 to TRBJ1-3, with 8 bases fitting TRBD1. The germline V gene encodes CDR1 MNHEY and CDR2 SMNVEV (reference sequence). J lost 2 bases, V lost 2 bases, and 2 bases had no gene match. CDR3 length: 15 amino acids. CDR3 amino acids: CASSLDRGAGNTIYF. The CDR3 DNA sequence: TGTGCCAGCAGTTTAGACAGGGGCGCTGGAAACACCATATATTTT.

The chain has TRBV11-2 and TRBJ2-5; 9 positions agree with TRBD1. CDR3 length: 14 residues. The germline gives CDR1 SGHAT, CDR2 FQNNGV. V gave up 7 bases and J gave up 4 bases; unmatched junction bases: 7. CDR3 loop: CASNKQGAGETQYF. DNA for the CDR3: TGTGCCAGCAACAAACAGGGGGCCGGAGAGACCCAGTACTTC.

The rearrangement uses TRBV28 and TRBJ2-3, with 10 bases fitting TRBD1. This CDR3 has 15 residues. After removal of 5 bases from V and 4 bases from J, the junction contained 6 bases not matched to a gene. CDR1 and CDR2 (germline): MDHEN, SYDVKM. CDR3 bases: TGTGCCAGCAGTCCCGGGACAGGGGTTGCAGATACGCAGTATTTT. Amino acids: CASSPGTGVADTQYF.

This chain links TRBV4-1 with TRBJ1-2, with a possible D match to TRBD1 (5 bases). This CDR3 has 18 amino acids. V lost 4 bases to trimming and J lost 0 bases, with 21 bases between them. Germline V gene data show CDR1 as MGHRA and CDR2 as YSYEKL. The DNA for the CDR3 is TGCGCCAGCAGCCGTCCTTCCCCTGGGCGGGGGGCTAACTATGGCTACACCTTC. Its translation: CASSRPSPGRGANYGYTF.

This chain links TRBV11-3 with TRBJ2-7; the D gene is possibly TRBD1 (6 bases). The CDR3 spans 15 residues. Between the trimmed V and J ends, which lost 5 bases and 0 bases, there was a span of 14 bases. The germline CDR1 and CDR2 sequences are SGHNT and YENEEA. Written as DNA, the CDR3 is TGTGCCAGCAGCCCCAGGGCAGGGGCCTCCTACGAGCAGTACTTC. Translation: CASSPRAGASYEQYF.

This clone was observed a single time. The CDR3 protein is CATRRGGGNTEAFF. DNA of the CDR3: TGTGCCACCAGGAGGGGAGGGGGAAACACTGAAGCTTTCTTT. The chain recombines TRBV28 with TRBJ1-1; D possibly corresponds to TRBD1 (6 bases). V was shortened by 10 bases and J by 2 bases, with 17 bases between the two germline ends. CDR3 length: 14 amino acids. Per the germline V gene, CDR1 is MDHEN and CDR2 is SYDVKM.

This chain uses TRBV11-3 with TRBJ2-1; TRBD2 matches at 10 bases. Per the germline V gene, CDR1 is SGHNT and CDR2 is YENEEA. CDR3 length equals 15 residues. The trim removed 1 base at V and 6 bases at J, leaving 3 bases unmatched. CDR3 DNA: TGTGCCAGCAGCTTAGGGGCTAGCGGGAGCAATGAGCAGTTCTTC. The encoded protein is CASSLGASGSNEQFF. Together with reference TRBV11-3 and TRBJ2-1, the CDR3 gives the full variable domain: EAGVVQSPRYKIIEKKQPVAFWCNPISGHNTLYWYLQNLGQGPELLIRYENEEAVDDSQLPKDRFSAERLKGVDSTLKIQPAELGDSAVYLCASSLGASGSNEQFFGPGTRLTVL.

J is TRBJ1-2 and V is TRBV6-5; weak D call: TRBD1 (5 bases). Per the germline V gene, CDR1 is MNHEY and CDR2 is SVGAGI. V was trimmed by 0 bases and J by 4 bases, leaving 12 bases between them. The CDR3 extends over 15 amino acids. CDR3 residues: CASSYSNQGPYGYTF. CDR3 sequence (DNA): TGTGCCAGCAGTTACTCGAATCAGGGCCCCTATGGCTACACCTTC.